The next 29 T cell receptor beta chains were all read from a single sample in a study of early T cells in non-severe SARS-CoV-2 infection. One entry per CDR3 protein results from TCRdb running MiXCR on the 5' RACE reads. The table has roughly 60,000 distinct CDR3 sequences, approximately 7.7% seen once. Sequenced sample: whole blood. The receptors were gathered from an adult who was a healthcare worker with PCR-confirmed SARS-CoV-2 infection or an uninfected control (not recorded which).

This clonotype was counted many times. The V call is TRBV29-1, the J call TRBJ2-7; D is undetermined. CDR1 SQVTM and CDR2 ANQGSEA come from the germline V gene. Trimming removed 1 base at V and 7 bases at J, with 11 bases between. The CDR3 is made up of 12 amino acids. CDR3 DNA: TGCAGCGTTGAAGGGGTCCGAGGAGAGCAGTACTTC. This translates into CSVEGVRGEQYF.

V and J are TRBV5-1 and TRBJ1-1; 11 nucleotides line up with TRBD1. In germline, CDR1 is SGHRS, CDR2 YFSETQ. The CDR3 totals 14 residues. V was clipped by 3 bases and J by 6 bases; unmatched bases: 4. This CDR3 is CASSSGQGESEAFF. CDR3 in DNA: TGCGCCAGCAGCTCGGGACAGGGGGAATCTGAAGCTTTCTTT.

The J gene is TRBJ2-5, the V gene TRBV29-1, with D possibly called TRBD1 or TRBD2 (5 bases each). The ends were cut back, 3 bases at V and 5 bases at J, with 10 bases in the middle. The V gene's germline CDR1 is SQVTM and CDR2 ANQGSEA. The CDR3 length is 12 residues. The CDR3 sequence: CSVDEGNETQYF. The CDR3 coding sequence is TGCAGCGTTGACGAGGGGAACGAGACCCAGTACTTC. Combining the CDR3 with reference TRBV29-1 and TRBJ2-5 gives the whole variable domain SAVISQKPSRDICQRGTSLTIQCQVDSQVTMMFWYRQQPGQSLTLIATANQGSEATYESGFVIDKFPISRPNLTFSTLTVSNMSPEDSSIYLCSVDEGNETQYFGPGTRLLVL.

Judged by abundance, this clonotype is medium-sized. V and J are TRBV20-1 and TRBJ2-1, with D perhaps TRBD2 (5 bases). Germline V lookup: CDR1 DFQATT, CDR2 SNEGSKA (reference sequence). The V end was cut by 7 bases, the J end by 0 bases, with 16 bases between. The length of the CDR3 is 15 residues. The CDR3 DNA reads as TGCAGTGTCCTAACCGAGACTAACTCCTACAATGAGCAGTTCTTC. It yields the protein CSVLTETNSYNEQFF.

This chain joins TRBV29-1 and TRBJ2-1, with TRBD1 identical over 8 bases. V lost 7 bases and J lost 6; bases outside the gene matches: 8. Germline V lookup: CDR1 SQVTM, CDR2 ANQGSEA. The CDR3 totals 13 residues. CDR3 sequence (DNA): TGCAGCGCCGCGGGACAGGTGGCCAATGAGCAGTTCTTC. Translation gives CSAAGQVANEQFF.

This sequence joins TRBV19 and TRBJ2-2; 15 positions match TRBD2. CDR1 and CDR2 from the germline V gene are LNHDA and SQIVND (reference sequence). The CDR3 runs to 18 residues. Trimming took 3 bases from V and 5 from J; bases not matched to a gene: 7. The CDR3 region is CASSIGLAGGPGTGELFF. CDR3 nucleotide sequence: TGTGCCAGTAGTATCGGACTAGCGGGAGGGCCGGGAACCGGGGAGCTGTTTTTT.

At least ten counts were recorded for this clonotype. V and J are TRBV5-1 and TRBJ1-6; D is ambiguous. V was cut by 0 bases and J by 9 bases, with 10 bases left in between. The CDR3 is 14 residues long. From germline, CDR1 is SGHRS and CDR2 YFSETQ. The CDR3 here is CASSLGTHGSPLHF. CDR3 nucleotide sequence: TGCGCCAGCAGCTTGGGGACCCATGGTTCACCCCTCCACTTT.

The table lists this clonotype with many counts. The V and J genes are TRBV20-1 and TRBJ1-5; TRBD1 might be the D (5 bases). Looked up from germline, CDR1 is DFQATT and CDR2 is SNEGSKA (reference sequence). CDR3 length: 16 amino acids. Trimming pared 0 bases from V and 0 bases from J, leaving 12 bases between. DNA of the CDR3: TGCAGTGCTAGAGATAGGGGCACCTATAGCAATCAGCCCCAGCATTTT. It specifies CSARDRGTYSNQPQHF.

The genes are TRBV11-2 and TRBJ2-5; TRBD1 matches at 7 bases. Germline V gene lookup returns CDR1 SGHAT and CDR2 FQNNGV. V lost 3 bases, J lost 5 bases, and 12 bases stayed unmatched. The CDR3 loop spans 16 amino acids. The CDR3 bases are TGTGCCAGCAGCTTCTCCCTGACAGGGACATGGGAGACCCAGTACTTC. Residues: CASSFSLTGTWETQYF.

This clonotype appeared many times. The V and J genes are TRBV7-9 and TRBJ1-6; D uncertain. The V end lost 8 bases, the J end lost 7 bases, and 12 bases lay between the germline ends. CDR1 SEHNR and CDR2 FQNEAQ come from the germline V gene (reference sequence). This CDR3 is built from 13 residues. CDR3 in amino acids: CASQDIKNSPLHF. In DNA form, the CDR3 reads TGTGCCAGCCAGGATATAAAAAATTCACCCCTCCACTTT.

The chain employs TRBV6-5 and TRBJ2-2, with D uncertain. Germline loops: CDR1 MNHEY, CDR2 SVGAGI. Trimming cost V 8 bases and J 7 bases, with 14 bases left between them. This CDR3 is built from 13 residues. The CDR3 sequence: CASGGVGVGELFF. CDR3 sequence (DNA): TGTGCCAGCGGCGGAGTTGGGGTCGGGGAGCTGTTTTTT.

The CDR3 sequence: CASSLMQTQYF. CDR3 DNA: TGTGCCAGCAGCTTAATGCAGACCCAGTACTTC. The gene calls are TRBV7-2 and TRBJ2-5; D not resolved. Germline CDR1 reads SGHTA; CDR2 reads FQGNSA. This CDR3 region has 11 residues. With 2 bases removed from V and 6 bases from J, the gap between germline ends came to 4 bases.

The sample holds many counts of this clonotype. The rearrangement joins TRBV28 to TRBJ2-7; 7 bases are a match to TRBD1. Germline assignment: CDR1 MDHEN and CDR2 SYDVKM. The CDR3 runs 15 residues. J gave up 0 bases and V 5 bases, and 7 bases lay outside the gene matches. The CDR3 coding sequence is TGTGCCAGCAGTACTCCGACAGGGAGCTCCTACGAGCAGTACTTC. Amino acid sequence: CASSTPTGSSYEQYF.

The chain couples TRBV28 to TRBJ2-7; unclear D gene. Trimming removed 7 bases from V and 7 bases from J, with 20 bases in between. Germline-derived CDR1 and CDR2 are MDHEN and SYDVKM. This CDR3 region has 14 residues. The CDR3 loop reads CASISTLGIGEQYF. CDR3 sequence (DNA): TGTGCCAGCATTAGCACTCTAGGGATTGGTGAGCAGTACTTC.

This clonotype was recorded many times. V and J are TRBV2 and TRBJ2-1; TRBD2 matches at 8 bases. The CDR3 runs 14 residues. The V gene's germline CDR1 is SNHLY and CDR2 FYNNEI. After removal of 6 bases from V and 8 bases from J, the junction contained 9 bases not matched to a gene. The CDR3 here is CASRKLGRADEQFF. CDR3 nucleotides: TGTGCCAGCAGAAAACTCGGGAGGGCCGATGAGCAGTTCTTC.

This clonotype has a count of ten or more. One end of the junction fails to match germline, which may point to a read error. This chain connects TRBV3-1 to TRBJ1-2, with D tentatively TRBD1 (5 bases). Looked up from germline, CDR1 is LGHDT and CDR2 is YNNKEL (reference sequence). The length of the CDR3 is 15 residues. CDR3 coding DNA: TGTGCCAGCAGCCCCTACAGGAACCTCCTACCTATGCCCCGTTTC. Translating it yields CASSPYRNLLPMPRF.

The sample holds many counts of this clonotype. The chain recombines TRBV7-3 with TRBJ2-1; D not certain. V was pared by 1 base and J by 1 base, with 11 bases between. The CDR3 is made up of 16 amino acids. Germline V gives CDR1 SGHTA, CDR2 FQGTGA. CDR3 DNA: TGTGCCAGCAGCTTAATGGGATTAGGGTCCTACAATGAGCAGTTCTTC. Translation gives CASSLMGLGSYNEQFF.

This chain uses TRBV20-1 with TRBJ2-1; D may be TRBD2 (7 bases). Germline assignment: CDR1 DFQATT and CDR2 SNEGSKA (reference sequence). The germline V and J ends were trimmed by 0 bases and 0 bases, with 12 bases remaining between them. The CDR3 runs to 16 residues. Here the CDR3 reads CSARDGGASSYNEQFF. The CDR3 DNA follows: TGCAGTGCTAGAGATGGGGGGGCGAGCTCCTACAATGAGCAGTTCTTC.

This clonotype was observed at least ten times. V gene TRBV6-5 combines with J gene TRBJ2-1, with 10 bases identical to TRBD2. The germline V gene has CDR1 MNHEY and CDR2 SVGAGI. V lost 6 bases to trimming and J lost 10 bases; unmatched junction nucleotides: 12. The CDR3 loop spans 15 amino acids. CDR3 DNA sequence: TGTGCCAGCAGCCCGCTGGCTAGCGGGAGACTAGAGCAGTTCTTC. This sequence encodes CASSPLASGRLEQFF.

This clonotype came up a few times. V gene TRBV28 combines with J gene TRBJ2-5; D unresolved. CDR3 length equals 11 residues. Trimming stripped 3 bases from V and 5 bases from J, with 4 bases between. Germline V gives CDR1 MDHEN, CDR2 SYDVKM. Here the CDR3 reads CASSLSETQYF. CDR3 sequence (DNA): TGTGCCAGCAGTTTGAGCGAGACCCAGTACTTC.

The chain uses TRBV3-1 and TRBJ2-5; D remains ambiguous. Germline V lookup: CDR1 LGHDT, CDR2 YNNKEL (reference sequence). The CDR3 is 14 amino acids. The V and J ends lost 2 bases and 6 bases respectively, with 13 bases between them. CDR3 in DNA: TGTGCCAGCAGCCAAAGAACAGTGGGGAAGACCCAGTACTTC. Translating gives CASSQRTVGKTQYF.

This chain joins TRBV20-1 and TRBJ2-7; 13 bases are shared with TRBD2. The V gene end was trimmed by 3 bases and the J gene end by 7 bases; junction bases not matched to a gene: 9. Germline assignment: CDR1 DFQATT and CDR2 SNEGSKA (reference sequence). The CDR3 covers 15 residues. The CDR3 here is CSARAGLAGASEQYF. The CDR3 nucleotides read TGCAGTGCTAGGGCCGGACTAGCGGGAGCTAGTGAGCAGTACTTC.

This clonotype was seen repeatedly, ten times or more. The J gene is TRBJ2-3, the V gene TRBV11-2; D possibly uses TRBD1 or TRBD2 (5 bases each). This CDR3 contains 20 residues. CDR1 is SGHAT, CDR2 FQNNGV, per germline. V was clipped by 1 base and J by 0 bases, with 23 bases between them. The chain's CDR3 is CASSLVRRSGTRISTDTQYF. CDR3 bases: TGTGCCAGCAGCTTAGTACGTAGGTCCGGGACCAGAATAAGCACAGATACGCAGTATTTT.

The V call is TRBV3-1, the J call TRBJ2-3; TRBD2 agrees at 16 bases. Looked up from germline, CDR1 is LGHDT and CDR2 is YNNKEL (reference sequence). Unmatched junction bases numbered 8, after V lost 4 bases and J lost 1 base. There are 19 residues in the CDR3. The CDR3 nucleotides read TGTGCCAGCAGCCGGGGACTAGCGGGAGGGACCCAGGGCACAGATACGCAGTATTTT. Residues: CASSRGLAGGTQGTDTQYF.

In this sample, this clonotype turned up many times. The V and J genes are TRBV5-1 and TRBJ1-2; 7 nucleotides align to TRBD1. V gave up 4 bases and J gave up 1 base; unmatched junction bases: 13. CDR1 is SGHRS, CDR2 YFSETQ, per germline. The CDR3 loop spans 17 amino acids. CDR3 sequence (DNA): TGCGCCAGCAGCCCAGGGGGTATGGACTTCTTTAACTATGGCTACACCTTC. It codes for CASSPGGMDFFNYGYTF.

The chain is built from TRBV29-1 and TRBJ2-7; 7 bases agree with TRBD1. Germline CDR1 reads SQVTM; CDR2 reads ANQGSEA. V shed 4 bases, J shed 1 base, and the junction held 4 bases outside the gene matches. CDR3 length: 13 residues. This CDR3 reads CSVGETGSYEQYF. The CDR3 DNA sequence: TGCAGCGTTGGAGAGACAGGGTCCTACGAGCAGTACTTC.

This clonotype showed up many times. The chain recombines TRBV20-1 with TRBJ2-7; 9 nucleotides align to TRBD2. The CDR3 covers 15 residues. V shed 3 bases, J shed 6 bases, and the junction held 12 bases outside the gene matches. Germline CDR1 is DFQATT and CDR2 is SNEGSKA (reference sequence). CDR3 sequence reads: CSARTSVAGVREQYF. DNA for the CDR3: TGCAGTGCTAGGACTTCGGTAGCGGGAGTACGCGAGCAGTACTTC.

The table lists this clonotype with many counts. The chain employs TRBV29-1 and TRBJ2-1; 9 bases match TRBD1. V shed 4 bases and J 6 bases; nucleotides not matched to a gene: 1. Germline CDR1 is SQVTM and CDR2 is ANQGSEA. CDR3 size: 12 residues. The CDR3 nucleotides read TGCAGCGTTGGGGGACAGGGCAATGAGCAGTTCTTC. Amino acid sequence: CSVGGQGNEQFF.

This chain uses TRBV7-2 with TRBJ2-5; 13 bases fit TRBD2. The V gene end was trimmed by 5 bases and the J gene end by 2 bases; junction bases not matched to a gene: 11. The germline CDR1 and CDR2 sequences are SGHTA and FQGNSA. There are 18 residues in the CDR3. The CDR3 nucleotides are TGTGCCAGCAGCCCACGAGCTACTAGCGGGAGGGGACAAGAGACCCAGTACTTC. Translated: CASSPRATSGRGQETQYF.